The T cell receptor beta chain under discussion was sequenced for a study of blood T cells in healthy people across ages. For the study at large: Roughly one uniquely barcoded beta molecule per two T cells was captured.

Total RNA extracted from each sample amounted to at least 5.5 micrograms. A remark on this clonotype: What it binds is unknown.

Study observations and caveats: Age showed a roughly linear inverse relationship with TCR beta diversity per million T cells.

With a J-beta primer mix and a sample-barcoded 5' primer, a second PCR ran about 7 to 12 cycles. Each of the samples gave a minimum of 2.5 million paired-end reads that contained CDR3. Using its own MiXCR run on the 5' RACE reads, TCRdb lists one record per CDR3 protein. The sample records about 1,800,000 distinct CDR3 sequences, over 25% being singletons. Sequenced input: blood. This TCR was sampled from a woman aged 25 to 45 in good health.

CDR3 nucleotide sequence: TGCAGTGCTTCTCTGGGGGGACTAGGCTGTATTGAGCAGTACTTC. As protein: CSASLGGLGCIEQYF. V gene TRBV20-1 combines with J gene TRBJ2-4; 8 bases match TRBD2. The CDR3 loop spans 15 amino acids. Germline V gene sequence: CDR1 DFQATT, CDR2 SNEGSKA (reference sequence). V gave up 5 bases and J gave up 13 bases; unmatched junction bases: 19.